These 21 T cell receptor beta chains came from one sample sequenced in a study of T-cell reconstitution after alpha-beta-depleted transplantation in children. Unique molecular identifiers featured in how the TCRbeta library was prepared. TCRdb independently ran MiXCR on the PCR reads; one entry per CDR3 protein. The profile covers about 180,000 distinct CDR3 sequences, with over 8.5% appearing a single time and roughly 13% taken by the ten largest. Material: PBMCs, obtained before TCRalphabeta/CD19-depleted stem cell transplant. The receptor set was obtained from a boy aged 2-9 years with acute myeloid leukemia, due to receive a stem cell transplant.

Ten or more counts support this clonotype. The V gene is TRBV15, the J gene TRBJ2-7; 7 bases are a match to TRBD2. CDR1 and CDR2 from the germline V gene are LNHNV and YYDKDF (reference sequence). The V segment lost 3 bases and the J segment 5 bases; nucleotides outside the gene matches: 7. The CDR3 is made up of 14 amino acids. The CDR3 DNA reads TGTGCCACCAGCAGGGCGGGAGATGTAAACGAGCAGTACTTC. This encodes CATSRAGDVNEQYF.

This clonotype was found many times. This rearrangement joins TRBV5-1 to TRBJ2-3; TRBD1 agrees at 7 bases. Germline V gene data show CDR1 as SGHRS and CDR2 as YFSETQ. Trimming removed 1 base from V and 4 bases from J; junction bases left unmatched: 0. CDR3 length equals 13 residues. The CDR3: CASSLQGADTQYF. The CDR3 region has the DNA TGCGCCAGCAGCTTGCAGGGGGCAGATACGCAGTATTTT.

This clonotype was observed at least ten times. The chain links TRBV5-1 to TRBJ2-1; perhaps TRBD1 as D (6 bases). CDR3 length: 13 residues. Between the trimmed V and J ends, which lost 4 bases and 10 bases, there was a span of 15 bases. Per the germline V gene, CDR1 is SGHRS and CDR2 is YFSETQ. The CDR3 DNA is TGCGCCAGCAGCCCACGTTTAAGGGGGGAGCAGTTCTTC. Protein product: CASSPRLRGEQFF.

The chain joins TRBV20-1 to TRBJ1-1; D might be TRBD1 (5 bases). Germline lookup yields CDR1 DFQATT and CDR2 SNEGSKA (reference sequence). The CDR3 extends over 14 amino acids. The V end was cut by 5 bases, the J end by 5 bases, with 18 bases between. The CDR3 reads CSAPRDGRGTEAFF. The CDR3 bases are TGCAGTGCTCCCCGGGACGGGCGGGGGACTGAAGCTTTCTTT.

This clonotype was seen repeatedly, ten times or more. The chain carries TRBV6-5 and TRBJ1-1; D is uncertain. Trimming shortened V by 1 base and J by 0 bases, and 3 bases separated the two germline ends. The CDR3 is made up of 13 amino acids. Germline loops: CDR1 MNHEY, CDR2 SVGAGI. CDR3 nucleotide sequence: TGTGCCAGCAGTTACTTCATGAACACTGAAGCTTTCTTT. The encoded protein is CASSYFMNTEAFF.

This clonotype was recorded at least ten times. This chain joins TRBV5-1 and TRBJ2-7; no definite D call. The V end lost 0 bases, the J end lost 4 bases, and 17 bases lay between the germline ends. CDR3 length equals 16 residues. Germline CDR1 SGHRS, CDR2 YFSETQ. In DNA, the CDR3 is TGCGCCAGCAGCTTGGTTGGGCTGGGTACTTCTTACGAGCAGTACGTC. This codes for CASSLVGLGTSYEQYV.

This clonotype was seen at least ten times. The chain carries TRBV7-9 and TRBJ1-1; D is undetermined. Germline-derived CDR1 and CDR2 are SEHNR and FQNEAQ (reference sequence). Trimming cost V 5 bases and J 5 bases, with 18 bases left between them. There are 15 residues in the CDR3. As DNA, the CDR3 is TGTGCCAGCAGCACGGATGGGCAAAGGGAGACTGAAGCTTTCTTT. Translation gives CASSTDGQRETEAFF. The variable domain in full, with the rest retrieved from reference TRBV7-9 and TRBJ1-1, is DTGVSQNPRHKITKRGQNVTFRCDPISEHNRLYWYRQTLGQGPEFLTYFQNEAQLEKSRLLSDRFSAERPKGSFSTLEIQRTEQGDSAMYLCASSTDGQRETEAFFGQGTRLTVV.

At least ten counts were recorded for this clonotype. This chain connects TRBV7-3 to TRBJ2-1, with D perhaps matching TRBD1 or TRBD2 (7 bases each). The V and J ends lost 1 base and 7 bases respectively, with 23 bases between them. CDR3 length equals 18 residues. From germline, CDR1 is SGHTA and CDR2 FQGTGA. The DNA for the CDR3 is TGTGCCAGCAGCTTAAAACCCTTTCAGGGGGGGATTTTAAATGAGCAGTTCTTC. This codes for CASSLKPFQGGILNEQFF.

Points on this clonotype: Since a much larger clone is just one base distant, this may be a read error. CDR3 bases: TGTGCCGGGAGGGGGACAGGGTCCCGGGGCTACACCTTC. It yields the protein CAGRGTGSRGYTF. The rearrangement uses TRBV30 and TRBJ1-2; 9 positions match TRBD1. CDR3 length: 13 amino acids. Germline V CDR1 and CDR2: GTSNPN, SVGIG (reference sequence).

This clonotype was counted ten times or more. The chain combines TRBV24-1 with TRBJ1-2, with a tentative D call TRBD1 (6 bases). Germline assignment: CDR1 KGHDR and CDR2 SFDVKD. This CDR3 has 13 residues. V was trimmed by 6 bases and J by 4 bases, leaving 11 bases between them. For the CDR3, the DNA is TGTGCCACCAGTATTGCGACAGGCTATGGCTACACCTTC. Amino acids: CATSIATGYGYTF.

This clonotype was counted at least ten times. The rearrangement uses TRBV29-1 and TRBJ1-3, with 8 bases identical to TRBD1. The CDR3 is made up of 14 amino acids. Germline V gene sequence: CDR1 SQVTM, CDR2 ANQGSEA. J lost 0 bases, V lost 5 bases, and 3 bases had no gene match. The CDR3 nucleotides are TGCAGCGTTTCTGGACAGGGCTCTGGAAACACCATATATTTT. Amino acid sequence: CSVSGQGSGNTIYF.

About this clonotype itself: A single base separates this from a much larger clone, so it may be a read error. V is TRBV18 and J is TRBJ1-1; 8 bases line up with TRBD1. The CDR3 totals 15 residues. CDR1 is KGHSH, CDR2 LQKENI, per germline. As DNA, the CDR3 is TGTGCCAGCCCACCCGGACAGGGTTTGAACACTGAAGCTTTCTTT. Protein product: CASPPGQGLNTEAFF.

By sample share, this clonotype is medium-sized. The CDR3 DNA is TGCAGTGCCGTGGCAGGGGAATCCTACGAGCAGTACTTC. This translates into CSAVAGESYEQYF. The chain links TRBV20-1 to TRBJ2-7, with D maybe TRBD1 (6 bases). The CDR3 contains 13 residues. Trimming removed 6 bases at V and 1 base at J, with 13 bases between. Germline CDR1 reads DFQATT; CDR2 reads SNEGSKA (reference sequence).

This clonotype was seen at least ten times. The chain joins TRBV24-1 to TRBJ1-5; no firm D call. Trimming took off 2 bases at V and 7 bases at J, with 14 bases between the two ends. This CDR3 comprises 15 residues. Germline V gene data show CDR1 as KGHDR and CDR2 as SFDVKD. The CDR3 here is CATSDSGRREQPQHF. DNA of the CDR3: TGTGCCACCAGTGATTCGGGCAGGCGCGAACAGCCCCAGCATTTT.

This clonotype was seen repeatedly, ten times or more. This chain joins TRBV29-1 and TRBJ2-5; TRBD1 agrees at 7 bases. Trimming removed 0 bases from V and 2 bases from J; junction bases left unmatched: 6. The length of the CDR3 is 15 residues. The germline V gene has CDR1 SQVTM and CDR2 ANQGSEA. The CDR3 is CSVEEQGTEQETQYF. The CDR3 nucleotides are TGCAGCGTTGAAGAGCAGGGGACAGAACAAGAGACCCAGTACTTC. The complete variable domain, with remaining parts taken from reference TRBV29-1 and TRBJ2-5, reads SAVISQKPSRDICQRGTSLTIQCQVDSQVTMMFWYRQQPGQSLTLIATANQGSEATYESGFVIDKFPISRPNLTFSTLTVSNMSPEDSSIYLCSVEEQGTEQETQYFGPGTRLLVL.

This chain connects TRBV7-9 to TRBJ1-3; D remains unclear. V gave up 2 bases and J gave up 0 bases, with 5 bases separating them. CDR1 is SEHNR and CDR2 is FQNEAQ in the germline V gene (reference sequence). The CDR3 is 14 amino acids. This chain's CDR3 is CASSLQRSGNTIYF. The CDR3 DNA is TGTGCCAGCAGCTTACAGCGCTCTGGAAACACCATATATTTT.

This clonotype was found many times. V gene TRBV10-3 combines with J gene TRBJ2-3, with D possibly matching TRBD2 (6 bases). V was clipped by 8 bases and J by 6 bases, with 15 bases between them. CDR1 and CDR2 from the germline V gene are ENHRY and SYGVKD. The CDR3 length is 13 residues. Here the CDR3 reads CAIAVRGGDTQYF. The CDR3 coding sequence is TGTGCCATCGCGGTCCGTGGGGGGGATACGCAGTATTTT.

Ten or more counts support this clonotype. This chain connects TRBV6-2 or TRBV6-3 to TRBJ2-7; D remains ambiguous. The V gene lost 2 bases and the J gene lost 0 bases, with 14 bases spanning the gap. The CDR3 consists of 16 residues. The germline V gene has CDR1 MNHEY and CDR2 SVGEGT. The CDR3 DNA is TGTGCCAGCAGTTACAGTCCGGATACGAGCTCCTACGAGCAGTACGTC. Its protein product is CASSYSPDTSSYEQYV.

The chain couples TRBV24-1 to TRBJ2-3; 10 bases are a match to TRBD2. The CDR3 totals 17 residues. V shed 1 base and J 0 bases; nucleotides not matched to a gene: 3. The V gene's germline CDR1 is KGHDR and CDR2 SFDVKD. Here the CDR3 DNA reads TGTGCCACCAGTGATTTTACTAGCGGGACCAGCACAGATACGCAGTATTTT. Translated: CATSDFTSGTSTDTQYF.

This clonotype was recorded many times. This chain joins TRBV6-1 and TRBJ1-4, with TRBD1 matching over 9 bases. The junction had 15 bases not matched to a gene; V was cut back by 11 bases and J by 11 bases. Germline CDR1 MNHNS, CDR2 SASEGT. The CDR3 has 14 amino acids. CDR3 loop: CAVRPRDRVGKLFF. In nucleotides, the CDR3 is TGTGCCGTGCGACCGCGGGACAGGGTCGGGAAACTGTTTTTT.

This clonotype was counted many times. The chain couples TRBV5-5 to TRBJ2-2; weak D call: TRBD1 (5 bases). This CDR3 has 12 residues. Trimming stripped 3 bases from V and 8 bases from J, with 8 bases between. Germline CDR1 SGHKS, CDR2 YYEKEE (reference sequence). CDR3: CASSSRGGELFF. CDR3 nucleotide sequence: TGTGCCAGCAGCTCTAGGGGTGGGGAGCTGTTTTTT.